A single sample is the source of the 25 T cell receptor beta chains below, sequenced in a study of vaccination effects on CD4 cells after COVID-19. Repertoires were generated with immunoSEQ multiplex PCR, while TCRdb's copy carries only in-frame clones and drops some. The table has about 73,000 clones, about four fifths seen once; the top ten hold around 3%. For these receptors, no antigen is known. CD4+ T cells specific for antigen were expanded with viral peptide pools by the ViraFEST assay before sequencing. It was after more than nine days of culture that CD4+ T cells were isolated. Testing of the vaccine recipients showed negative nucleocapsid antibodies and no prior SARS-CoV-2 infection. Here the sequenced sample was CD4+ T cells from PBMCs cultured with HCoV-NL63 spike peptides, taken before COVID-19 vaccination. The receptors come from a human donor who received a COVID-19 vaccine.

The chain recombines TRBV29-1 with TRBJ1-2, with 7 bases identical to TRBD1. Per germline, CDR1 SQVTM and CDR2 ANQGSEA. The CDR3 covers 11 residues. The trim removed 5 bases at V and 8 bases at J, leaving 5 bases unmatched. The CDR3 nucleotides are TGCAGCGTTTTCTACAGGGGCGGCTACACCTTC. As protein: CSVFYRGGYTF.

The chain employs TRBV7-2 and TRBJ1-2, with D possibly TRBD1 on 5 matching bases. Germline V gene lookup returns CDR1 SGHTA and CDR2 FQGNSA. This CDR3 is built from 16 residues. Trimming stripped 2 bases from V and 2 bases from J, with 15 bases between. CDR3 sequence reads: CASSLRRQGGNYGYTF. CDR3 sequence (DNA): TGTGCCAGCAGCTTACGGCGGCAGGGAGGAAACTATGGCTACACCTTC.

The V and J genes are TRBV28 and TRBJ1-6; no firm D call. V gave up 3 bases and J gave up 9 bases, with 15 bases separating them. CDR1 and CDR2 from the germline V gene are MDHEN and SYDVKM. The CDR3 contains 15 residues. CDR3: CASSFLRRIGSPLHF. The CDR3 nucleotides are TGTGCCAGCAGTTTCCTTAGAAGAATCGGTTCACCCCTCCACTTT.

The J gene is TRBJ2-3, the V gene TRBV3-1 (or the pseudogene TRBV3-2), with 9 bases identical to TRBD2. Germline V CDR1 and CDR2: LGHDT, YNNKEL (reference sequence). Trimming cost V 1 base and J 1 base; bases outside gene matches: 6. The CDR3 is made up of 17 amino acids. CDR3 in amino acids: CASSQGGTSLGTDTQYF. The DNA of the CDR3 is TGTGCCAGCAGCCAAGGTGGGACTAGCCTTGGCACAGATACGCAGTATTTT.

The V call is TRBV18, the J call TRBJ1-5; unclear D gene. The CDR3 extends over 14 amino acids. V lost 5 bases to trimming and J lost 0 bases, with 8 bases between them. The germline CDR1 and CDR2 sequences are KGHSH and LQKENI. The CDR3 region has the DNA TGTGCCAGCTCAAGCGACCTTAGCAATCAGCCCCAGCATTTT. It specifies CASSSDLSNQPQHF. Supplemented by reference TRBV18 and TRBJ1-5, the full variable domain reads NAGVMQNPRHLVRRRGQEARLRCSPMKGHSHVYWYRQLPEEGLKFMVYLQKENIIDESGMPKERFSAEFPKEGPSILRIQQVVRGDSAAYFCASSSDLSNQPQHFGDGTRLSIL.

This chain links TRBV27 with TRBJ2-2, with D perhaps given as TRBD1 or TRBD2 (5 bases each). Trimming stripped 3 bases from V and 7 bases from J, with 18 bases between. This CDR3 has 16 amino acids. Germline V gene data show CDR1 as MNHEY and CDR2 as SMNVEV (reference sequence). CDR3 DNA: TGTGCCAGCAGTTTTGCTGGGACCGCCGTTAGCGGGGAGCTGTTTTTT. Protein: CASSFAGTAVSGELFF.

This rearrangement joins TRBV5-1 to TRBJ1-1; no reliable D call. V gave up 4 bases and J gave up 0 bases, with 10 bases separating them. The CDR3 covers 14 residues. CDR1 is SGHRS and CDR2 is YFSETQ in the germline V gene. CDR3 region: CASSLSVMNTEAFF. Written as DNA, the CDR3 is TGCGCCAGCAGCCTCAGCGTTATGAACACTGAAGCTTTCTTT.

The chain employs TRBV27 and TRBJ2-3, with 10 positions matching TRBD2. Trimming at V came to 5 bases and at J to 0 bases, leaving 5 bases not matched to a gene. CDR1 and CDR2 (germline): MNHEY, SMNVEV (reference sequence). The CDR3 has 16 amino acids. CDR3 protein: CASSRLAGTSTDTQYF. CDR3 sequence (DNA): TGTGCCAGCAGTCGACTAGCGGGCACCAGCACAGATACGCAGTATTTT.

The genes are TRBV29-1 and TRBJ2-3; TRBD2 matches 13 bases. With V trimmed by 6 bases and J by 5 bases, 11 bases remained unmatched. This CDR3 spans 16 amino acids. The germline gives CDR1 SQVTM, CDR2 ANQGSEA. The CDR3 DNA sequence: TGCAGCGTGGCCGGGACTAGCGGGGCGCCCCAAGATACGCAGTATTTT. This sequence encodes CSVAGTSGAPQDTQYF.

V gene TRBV28 combines with J gene TRBJ2-7; D not certain. Germline V CDR1 and CDR2: MDHEN, SYDVKM. Trimming removed 7 bases from V and 6 bases from J, with 10 bases in between. The CDR3 loop spans 11 amino acids. Here the CDR3 reads CASTSFGEQYV. For the CDR3, the DNA is TGTGCCAGCACCAGTTTCGGCGAGCAGTACGTC.

V usage is TRBV7-9 and J usage is TRBJ1-5, with TRBD1 as a possible D gene (6 bases). V gave up 5 bases and J gave up 5 bases, with 16 bases separating them. CDR3 size: 15 residues. Germline V gene sequence: CDR1 SEHNR, CDR2 FQNEAQ (reference sequence). DNA for the CDR3: TGTGCCAGCAGCCCTGCCGGGACACAGTATCAGCCCCAGCATTTT. Its translation is CASSPAGTQYQPQHF.

The chain is built from TRBV15 and TRBJ2-5, with 7 bases identical to TRBD2. This CDR3 is 17 amino acids long. The V segment lost 5 bases and the J segment 2 bases; nucleotides outside the gene matches: 14. Looked up from germline, CDR1 is LNHNV and CDR2 is YYDKDF (reference sequence). This CDR3 reads CATSGSRLAVRQETQYF. CDR3 coding DNA: TGTGCCACCAGCGGATCTCGACTAGCAGTTAGGCAAGAGACCCAGTACTTC. Full variable domain (rest looked up from reference TRBV15 and TRBJ2-5): DAMVIQNPRYQVTQFGKPVTLSCSQTLNHNVMYWYQQKSSQAPKLLFHYYDKDFNNEADTPDNFQSRRPNTSFCFLDIRSPGLGDTAMYLCATSGSRLAVRQETQYFGPGTRLLVL.

The chain has TRBV6-2 or TRBV6-3 and TRBJ1-1, with no clear D. Trimming removed 0 bases at V and 0 bases at J, with 17 bases between. The length of the CDR3 is 18 residues. Germline CDR1 and CDR2: MNHEY and SVGEGT. CDR3 DNA: TGTGCCAGCAGTTACTCGAGATCACGAAAGGCCGTGAACACTGAAGCTTTCTTT. Amino acids: CASSYSRSRKAVNTEAFF.

The chain combines TRBV11-2 with TRBJ2-1, with a tentative D call TRBD1 (5 bases). There are 14 residues in the CDR3. The germline CDR1 and CDR2 sequences are SGHAT and FQNNGV. Trimming took off 3 bases at V and 5 bases at J, with 11 bases between the two ends. The CDR3 nucleotides read TGTGCCAGCAGCTTTAATAGGGGTGACAATGAGCAGTTCTTC. It is translated as CASSFNRGDNEQFF.

The chain has TRBV18 and TRBJ2-5; D perhaps matches TRBD1 (6 bases). Trimming left V 5 bases short and J 5 bases short, with 15 bases between. CDR1 and CDR2 from the germline V gene are KGHSH and LQKENI. The CDR3 has 14 amino acids. The CDR3 here is CASSSQGGLETQYF. The CDR3 DNA reads TGTGCCAGCTCATCACAGGGTGGGCTCGAGACCCAGTACTTC. Looking up the rest from reference TRBV18 and TRBJ2-5 gives the full variable domain: NAGVMQNPRHLVRRRGQEARLRCSPMKGHSHVYWYRQLPEEGLKFMVYLQKENIIDESGMPKERFSAEFPKEGPSILRIQQVVRGDSAAYFCASSSQGGLETQYFGPGTRLLVL.

The rearrangement links TRBV7-3 to TRBJ2-1; either TRBD1 or TRBD2 may supply D (5 bases each). This CDR3 is 15 amino acids long. The ends were cut back, 6 bases at V and 4 bases at J, with 16 bases in the middle. Germline CDR1 SGHTA, CDR2 FQGTGA. For the CDR3, the DNA is TGTGCCAGCAGTCCGGACCGTGGGGGTTACAATGAGCAGTTCTTC. Its translation is CASSPDRGGYNEQFF.

DNA of the CDR3: TGTGCCATCAGTGGTACGGAGAACACTGAAGCTTTCTTT. Translating gives CAISGTENTEAFF. This chain joins TRBV10-3 and TRBJ1-1, with D hard to call. V dropped 4 bases and J dropped 1 base, with 7 bases sitting between them. Per germline, CDR1 ENHRY and CDR2 SYGVKD. The CDR3 covers 13 residues.

In its sample, this clone was seen a few times. The chain carries TRBV7-3 and TRBJ2-5; the match to TRBD1 covers 8 bases. This CDR3 has 14 amino acids. Germline trimming cut 5 bases from V and 5 bases from J; bases unmatched to any gene: 7. CDR1 is SGHTA and CDR2 is FQGTGA in the germline V gene. CDR3 protein: CASSPDRGRETQYF. The DNA of the CDR3 is TGTGCCAGCAGCCCTGACAGGGGAAGGGAGACCCAGTACTTC.

This clone was counted a few times. The CDR3 spells CASSYWSGWNNEQFF. Written as DNA, the CDR3 is TGTGCCAGCAGTTACTGGTCGGGGTGGAACAATGAGCAGTTCTTC. The rearrangement links TRBV6-2 or TRBV6-3 to TRBJ2-1; weak D call: TRBD2 (5 bases). The CDR3 spans 15 residues. V lost 1 base and J 5 bases, leaving 12 bases between the germline ends. Looked up from germline, CDR1 is MNHEY and CDR2 is SVGEGT.

J is TRBJ2-5 and V is TRBV18; D is undetermined. Per germline, CDR1 KGHSH and CDR2 LQKENI. Between the trimmed V and J ends, which lost 3 bases and 5 bases, there was a span of 10 bases. The CDR3 sequence is 13 residues long. CDR3 sequence: CASSPLMRETQYF. CDR3 DNA sequence: TGTGCCAGCTCACCTCTGATGCGGGAGACCCAGTACTTC.

The chain carries TRBV5-1 and TRBJ2-7, with 9 positions matching TRBD1. This CDR3 contains 15 residues. Germline CDR1 SGHRS, CDR2 YFSETQ. Trimming at V came to 4 bases and at J to 1 base, leaving 6 bases not matched to a gene. CDR3 region: CASSLTGGISYEQYV. As DNA, the CDR3 is TGCGCCAGCAGCCTTACAGGGGGCATATCCTACGAGCAGTACGTC.

This sequence joins TRBV19 and TRBJ2-2; 12 bases line up with TRBD2. Germline V gene data show CDR1 as LNHDA and CDR2 as SQIVND (reference sequence). V gave up 5 bases and J gave up 7 bases; unmatched junction bases: 5. The CDR3 contains 15 residues. In nucleotides, the CDR3 is TGTGCCAGTAGTCCTCGGACTAGCGGGGTCGGGGAGCTGTTTTTT. It codes for CASSPRTSGVGELFF.

The CDR3 region is CARTGEDTTNYGYTF. DNA of the CDR3: TGTGCCAGAACCGGAGAAGACACTACTAACTATGGCTACACCTTC. This chain joins TRBV7-5 and TRBJ1-2. TRBV7-5 is given as a pseudogene. This CDR3 has 15 amino acids.

This clone has just a few counts. The chain has TRBV7-8 and TRBJ2-2; 7 nucleotides agree with TRBD1. Per germline, CDR1 SGHVS and CDR2 FQNEAQ. V dropped 4 bases and J dropped 5; count of bases not matched to a gene: 7. The CDR3 runs to 15 residues. The CDR3 coding sequence is TGTGCCAGCAGCTCTTCAACAGGGGTGACCGGGGAGCTGTTTTTT. This gives the protein CASSSSTGVTGELFF.

The V and J genes are TRBV24-1 and TRBJ1-2; 8 positions match TRBD1. The CDR3 runs to 15 residues. CDR1 is KGHDR and CDR2 is SFDVKD in the germline V gene. With 4 bases clipped from V and 5 bases from J, the junction kept 8 bases outside the gene matches. CDR3 in DNA: TGTGCCACCAGTGAGCCCCAGGGGGCCGGATATGGCTACACCTTC. Its protein product is CATSEPQGAGYGYTF.